The clone carrying this T cell receptor (beta chain) was observed a few times. This sample is drawn from a study of blood T cells in healthy people across ages. Study background: Template switching picked up about one barcoded beta molecule for each two T cells.

Through a sample-barcoded 5' primer and a J-beta primer mix, a second PCR was run for about 6 to 11 cycles. MiXCR, applied by TCRdb to the 5' RACE reads, yields one record per CDR3 protein. The sample carries about 780,000 distinct CDR3 sequences, around 45% recorded once. The V gene's germline CDR1 is SGHKS and CDR2 YYEKEE (reference sequence). V shed 4 bases and J 2 bases; nucleotides not matched to a gene: 11. This CDR3 contains 17 residues. The chain links TRBV5-5 to TRBJ2-3, with 9 bases matching TRBD1. The clonotype originates from an elderly man in good health. The specimen sequenced was blood. CDR3: CASSPTGTGINTDTQYF. CDR3 in DNA: TGTGCCAGCAGCCCGACCGGGACAGGGATTAACACAGATACGCAGTATTTT.